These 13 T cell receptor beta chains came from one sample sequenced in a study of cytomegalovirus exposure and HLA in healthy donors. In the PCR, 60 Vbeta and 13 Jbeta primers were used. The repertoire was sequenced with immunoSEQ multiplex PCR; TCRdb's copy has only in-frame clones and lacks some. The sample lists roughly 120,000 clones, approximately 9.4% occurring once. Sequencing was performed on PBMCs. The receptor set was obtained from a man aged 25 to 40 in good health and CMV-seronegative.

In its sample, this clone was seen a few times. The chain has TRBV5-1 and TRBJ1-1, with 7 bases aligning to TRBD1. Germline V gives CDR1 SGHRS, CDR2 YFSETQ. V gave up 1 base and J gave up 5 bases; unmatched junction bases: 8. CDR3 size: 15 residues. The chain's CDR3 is CASSLNTGVRTEAFF. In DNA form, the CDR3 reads TGCGCCAGCAGCTTGAATACAGGGGTCAGAACTGAAGCTTTCTTT.

As DNA, the CDR3 is TGTGCCAGTTCCAGCGGGGGGCGGGAGACCCAGTACTTC. This gives the protein CASSSGGRETQYF. This sequence joins TRBV2 and TRBJ2-5; 9 bases fit TRBD2. CDR3 length: 13 residues. Losses at the gene ends were 9 bases for V and 5 bases for J; bases not matched to a gene: 7. Per the germline V gene, CDR1 is SNHLY and CDR2 is FYNNEI.

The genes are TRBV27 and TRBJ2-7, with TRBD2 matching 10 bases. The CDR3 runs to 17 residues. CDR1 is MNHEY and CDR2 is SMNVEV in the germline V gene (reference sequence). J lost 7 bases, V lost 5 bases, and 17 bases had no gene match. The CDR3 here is CASSHRLAGVKTREQYF. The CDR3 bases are TGTGCCAGCAGTCACCGGCTAGCGGGAGTCAAAACTAGAGAGCAGTACTTC.

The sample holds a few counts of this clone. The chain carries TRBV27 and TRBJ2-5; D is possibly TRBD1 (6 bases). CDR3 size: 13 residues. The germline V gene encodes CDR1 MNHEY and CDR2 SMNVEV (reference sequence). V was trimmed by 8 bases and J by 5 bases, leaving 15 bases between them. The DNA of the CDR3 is TGTGCCAGCCATCCCCAGGGGCATGAGACCCAGTACTTC. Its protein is CASHPQGHETQYF.

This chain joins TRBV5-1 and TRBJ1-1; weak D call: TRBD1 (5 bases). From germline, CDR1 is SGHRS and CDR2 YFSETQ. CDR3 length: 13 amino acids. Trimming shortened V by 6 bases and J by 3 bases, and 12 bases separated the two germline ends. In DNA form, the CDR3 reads TGCGCCAGCAACCCGGGGGGGGACACTGAAGCTTTCTTT. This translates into CASNPGGDTEAFF.

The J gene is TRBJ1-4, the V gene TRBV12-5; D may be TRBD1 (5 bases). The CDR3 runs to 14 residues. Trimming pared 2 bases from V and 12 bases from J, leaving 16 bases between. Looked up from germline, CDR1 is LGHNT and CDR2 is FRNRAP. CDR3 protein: CASGLLVGIGELFF. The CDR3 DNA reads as TGTGCTAGTGGTTTGTTGGTGGGGATAGGGGAACTGTTTTTT.

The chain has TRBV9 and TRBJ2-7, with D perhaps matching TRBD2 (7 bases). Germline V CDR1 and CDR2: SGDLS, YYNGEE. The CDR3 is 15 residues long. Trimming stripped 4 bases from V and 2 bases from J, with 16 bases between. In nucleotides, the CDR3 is TGTGCCAGCAGCAAGAGCGGGGACAACACCTACGAGCAGTACTTC. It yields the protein CASSKSGDNTYEQYF.

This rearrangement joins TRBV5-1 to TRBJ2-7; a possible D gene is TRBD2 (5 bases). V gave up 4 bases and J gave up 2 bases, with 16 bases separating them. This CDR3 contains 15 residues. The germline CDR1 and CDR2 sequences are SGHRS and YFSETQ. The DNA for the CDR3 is TGCGCCAGCAGCCCCCTTTCGGGGTCCACCTACGAGCAGTACTTC. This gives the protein CASSPLSGSTYEQYF.

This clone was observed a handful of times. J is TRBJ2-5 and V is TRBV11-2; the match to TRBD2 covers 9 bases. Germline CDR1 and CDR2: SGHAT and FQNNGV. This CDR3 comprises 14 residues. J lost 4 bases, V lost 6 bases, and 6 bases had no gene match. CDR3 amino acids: CASRDSGGGETQYF. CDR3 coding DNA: TGTGCCAGCAGAGATAGCGGGGGAGGAGAGACCCAGTACTTC.

The CDR3 loop reads CASSPGTGSGEQYF. Here the CDR3 DNA reads TGTGCCAGCTCACCCGGGACAGGGTCTGGTGAGCAGTACTTC. The chain carries TRBV18 and TRBJ2-7; TRBD1 matches 9 bases. The germline gives CDR1 KGHSH, CDR2 LQKENI. The CDR3 is made up of 14 amino acids. The junction had 7 bases not matched to a gene; V was cut back by 3 bases and J by 7 bases. The full variable domain, with the rest looked up from reference TRBV18 and TRBJ2-7, is NAGVMQNPRHLVRRRGQEARLRCSPMKGHSHVYWYRQLPEEGLKFMVYLQKENIIDESGMPKERFSAEFPKEGPSILRIQQVVRGDSAAYFCASSPGTGSGEQYFGPGTRLTVT.

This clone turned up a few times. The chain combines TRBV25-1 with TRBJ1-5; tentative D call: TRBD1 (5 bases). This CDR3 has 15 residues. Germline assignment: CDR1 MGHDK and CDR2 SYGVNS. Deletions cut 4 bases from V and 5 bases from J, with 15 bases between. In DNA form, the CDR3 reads TGTGCCAGCAGTGCAACCACCGGGACTTATCAGCCCCAGCATTTT. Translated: CASSATTGTYQPQHF. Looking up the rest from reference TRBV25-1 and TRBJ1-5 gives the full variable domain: EADIYQTPRYLVIGTGKKITLECSQTMGHDKMYWYQQDPGMELHLIHYSYGVNSTEKGDLSSESTVSRIRTEHFPLTLESARPSHTSQYLCASSATTGTYQPQHFGDGTRLSIL.

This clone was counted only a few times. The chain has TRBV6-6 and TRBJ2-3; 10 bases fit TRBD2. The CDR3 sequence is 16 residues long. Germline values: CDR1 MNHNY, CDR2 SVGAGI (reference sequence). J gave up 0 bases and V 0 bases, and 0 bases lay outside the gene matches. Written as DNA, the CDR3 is TGTGCCAGCAGTTACTCGACTAGCGGGAGCACAGATACGCAGTATTTT. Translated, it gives CASSYSTSGSTDTQYF.

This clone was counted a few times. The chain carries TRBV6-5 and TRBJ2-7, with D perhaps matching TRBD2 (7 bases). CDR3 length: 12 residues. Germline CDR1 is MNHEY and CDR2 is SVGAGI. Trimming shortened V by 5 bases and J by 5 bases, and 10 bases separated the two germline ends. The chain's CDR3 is CASSPGGHEQYF. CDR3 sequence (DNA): TGTGCCAGCAGTCCGGGGGGCCACGAGCAGTACTTC.